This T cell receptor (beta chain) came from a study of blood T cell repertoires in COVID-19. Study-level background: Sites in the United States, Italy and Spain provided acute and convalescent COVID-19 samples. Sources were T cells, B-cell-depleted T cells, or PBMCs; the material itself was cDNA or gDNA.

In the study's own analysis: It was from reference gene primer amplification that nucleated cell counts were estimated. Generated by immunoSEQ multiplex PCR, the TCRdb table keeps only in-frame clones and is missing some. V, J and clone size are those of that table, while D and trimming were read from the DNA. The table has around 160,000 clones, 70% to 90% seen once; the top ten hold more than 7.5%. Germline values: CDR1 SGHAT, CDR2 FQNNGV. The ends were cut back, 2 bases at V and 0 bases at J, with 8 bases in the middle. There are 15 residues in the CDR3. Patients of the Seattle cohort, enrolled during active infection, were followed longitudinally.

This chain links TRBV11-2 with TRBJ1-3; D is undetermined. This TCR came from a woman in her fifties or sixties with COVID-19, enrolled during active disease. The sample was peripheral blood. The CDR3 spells CASSLTATSGNTIYF. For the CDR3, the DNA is TGTGCCAGCAGCTTAACAGCCACCTCTGGAAACACCATATATTTT.